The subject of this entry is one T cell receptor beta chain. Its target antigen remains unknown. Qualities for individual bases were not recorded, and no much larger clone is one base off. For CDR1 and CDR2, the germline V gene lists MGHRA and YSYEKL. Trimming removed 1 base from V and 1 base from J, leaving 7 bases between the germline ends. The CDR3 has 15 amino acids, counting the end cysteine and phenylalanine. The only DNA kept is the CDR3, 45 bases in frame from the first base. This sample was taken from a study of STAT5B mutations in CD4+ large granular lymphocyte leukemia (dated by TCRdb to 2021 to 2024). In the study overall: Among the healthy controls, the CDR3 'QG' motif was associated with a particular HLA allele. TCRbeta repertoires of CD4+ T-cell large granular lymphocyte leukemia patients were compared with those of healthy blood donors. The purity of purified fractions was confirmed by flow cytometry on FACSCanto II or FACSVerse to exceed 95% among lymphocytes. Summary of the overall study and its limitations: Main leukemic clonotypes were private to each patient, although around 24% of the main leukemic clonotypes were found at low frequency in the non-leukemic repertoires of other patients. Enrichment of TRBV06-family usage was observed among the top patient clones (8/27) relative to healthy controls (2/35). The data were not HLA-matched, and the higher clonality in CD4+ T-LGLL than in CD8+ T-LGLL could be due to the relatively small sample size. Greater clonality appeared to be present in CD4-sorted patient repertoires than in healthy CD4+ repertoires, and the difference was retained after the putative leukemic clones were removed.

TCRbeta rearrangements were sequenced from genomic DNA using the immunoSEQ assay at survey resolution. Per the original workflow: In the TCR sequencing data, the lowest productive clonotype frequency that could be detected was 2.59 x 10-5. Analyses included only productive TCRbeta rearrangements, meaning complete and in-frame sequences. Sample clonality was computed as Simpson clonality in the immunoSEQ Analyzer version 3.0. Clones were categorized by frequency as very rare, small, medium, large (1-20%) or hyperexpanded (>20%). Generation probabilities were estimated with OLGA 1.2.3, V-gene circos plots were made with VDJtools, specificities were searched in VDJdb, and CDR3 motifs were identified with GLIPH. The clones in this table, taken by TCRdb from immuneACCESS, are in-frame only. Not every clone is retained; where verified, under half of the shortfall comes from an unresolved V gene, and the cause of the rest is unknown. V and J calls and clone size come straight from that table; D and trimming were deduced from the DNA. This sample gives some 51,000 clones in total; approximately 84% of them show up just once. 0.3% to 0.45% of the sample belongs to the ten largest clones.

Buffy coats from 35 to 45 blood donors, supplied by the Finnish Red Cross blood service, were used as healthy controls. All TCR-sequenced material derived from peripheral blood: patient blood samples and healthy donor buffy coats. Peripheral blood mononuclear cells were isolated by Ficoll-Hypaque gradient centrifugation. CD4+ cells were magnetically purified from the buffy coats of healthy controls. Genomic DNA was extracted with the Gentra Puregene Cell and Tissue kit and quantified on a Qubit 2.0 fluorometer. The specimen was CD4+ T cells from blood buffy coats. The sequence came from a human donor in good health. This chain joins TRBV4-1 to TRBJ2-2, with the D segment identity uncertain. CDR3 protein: CASSQAVGNTGELFF. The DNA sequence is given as TGCGCCAGCAGCCAAGCGGTCGGGAACACCGGGGAGCTGTTTTTT.